Shown below are 27 T cell receptor beta chains from a single sample sequenced in a study of regulatory T cells in long-lasting Graves disease. Time point noted: newly diagnosed GD, antithyroid drugs for less than 3 months. Generation of the TCR library employed RNA extracted from PBMCs. Arm-PCR with iRepertoire HTBI primers amplified the CDR3 regions for these TCR beta libraries. TCRdb reprocessed the multiplex PCR reads via MiXCR and lists one record per CDR3 protein. The sample contains roughly 610,000 distinct CDR3 sequences, about 16% of which appear only once. Another study also made use of these data, one on T cells in Graves' hyperthyroidism and ophthalmopathy.

The sequenced sample was peripheral blood mononuclear cells (PBMCs), obtained at new diagnosis, from a patient treated with antithyroid drugs. Receptors were obtained from a young man with Graves disease.

This clonotype was found a few times. The CDR3: CASSWSGRAGTGELFF. For the CDR3, the DNA is TGTGCCAGCAGCTGGAGCGGGAGGGCTGGGACCGGGGAGCTGTTTTTT. V is TRBV7-2 and J is TRBJ2-2; 10 nucleotides align to TRBD2. Germline V gives CDR1 SGHTA, CDR2 FQGNSA. CDR3 size: 16 residues. The V segment lost 4 bases and the J segment 5 bases; nucleotides outside the gene matches: 7.

The V and J genes are TRBV5-4 and TRBJ2-1, with TRBD2 matching 9 bases. The trim removed 4 bases at V and 4 bases at J, leaving 6 bases unmatched. Germline lookup yields CDR1 SGHNT and CDR2 YYREEE (reference sequence). The CDR3 runs to 15 residues. The CDR3 protein is CASSLSGRYYNEQFF. CDR3 nucleotide sequence: TGTGCCAGCAGCCTAAGCGGGAGGTATTACAATGAGCAGTTCTTC.

The sample holds a few counts of this clonotype. V usage is TRBV5-6 and J usage is TRBJ2-7; D assignment may be TRBD1 or TRBD2 (5 bases each). The CDR3 length is 13 residues. Trimming left V 2 bases short and J 3 bases short, with 9 bases between. CDR1 is SGHDT and CDR2 is YYEEEE in the germline V gene. The CDR3 loop reads CASSFGAHYEQYF. The DNA of the CDR3 is TGTGCCAGCAGCTTCGGGGCACACTACGAGCAGTACTTC.

This clonotype was recorded at least ten times. The V and J genes are TRBV27 and TRBJ1-5; TRBD1 is a possible D gene (5 bases). Trimming cost V 0 bases and J 1 base, with 10 bases left between them. Germline V gene lookup returns CDR1 MNHEY and CDR2 SMNVEV (reference sequence). The CDR3 has 16 residues. In DNA, the CDR3 is TGTGCCAGCAGTTTATCGATCAGGGAGAGCAATCAGCCCCAGCATTTT. Protein: CASSLSIRESNQPQHF.

This clonotype was observed a handful of times. The chain links TRBV5-1 to TRBJ2-1; D is uncertain. Trimming cost V 6 bases and J 5 bases, with 15 bases left between them. The CDR3 has 14 residues. CDR1 and CDR2 from the germline V gene are SGHRS and YFSETQ. In DNA, the CDR3 is TGCGCCAGCACCCCGAACGTCCTTAACAATGAGCAGTTCTTC. Protein product: CASTPNVLNNEQFF.

The genes are TRBV7-9 and TRBJ2-1; D remains unclear. Germline loops: CDR1 SEHNR, CDR2 FQNEAQ (reference sequence). V shed 1 base and J shed 8 bases, with 6 bases lying between them. CDR3 length equals 12 residues. This CDR3 reads CASSLGWDEQFF. In DNA, the CDR3 is TGTGCCAGCAGCTTAGGATGGGATGAGCAGTTCTTC.

This clonotype was seen at least ten times. The genes are TRBV28 and TRBJ2-5; 12 nucleotides match TRBD2. This CDR3 contains 21 residues. The germline V gene encodes CDR1 MDHEN and CDR2 SYDVKM. The ends lost 8 bases at V and 3 bases at J; junction bases unmatched: 25. The CDR3 region is CASEAWLAGGPRRFGKETQYF. CDR3 in DNA: TGTGCCAGCGAGGCTTGGCTAGCGGGAGGGCCAAGACGCTTTGGGAAAGAGACCCAGTACTTC.

This clonotype appeared many times. The CDR3 loop is CASSPLDYEQYF. The CDR3 DNA reads as TGTGCCAGCAGTCCACTCGATTACGAGCAGTACTTC. This chain uses TRBV6-1 with TRBJ2-7; no definite D call. The V and J ends lost 5 bases and 4 bases respectively, with 9 bases between them. There are 12 residues in the CDR3. Germline V lookup: CDR1 MNHNS, CDR2 SASEGT.

This clonotype showed up many times. CDR3 loop: CASRRELTASGNTIYF. Written as DNA, the CDR3 is TGTGCCAGCAGGCGAGAACTGACAGCATCTGGAAACACCATATATTTT. V gene TRBV12-3 or TRBV12-4 combines with J gene TRBJ1-3, with a weak D call TRBD1 (5 bases). This CDR3 comprises 16 residues. Trimming removed 6 bases from V and 1 base from J, with 16 bases in between.

This clonotype was seen a handful of times. The junction differs from germline at one of its ends, possibly a read error. The V gene is TRBV2, the J gene TRBJ2-7, with D possibly TRBD2 on 5 matching bases. The CDR3 runs 12 residues. CDR1 SNHLY and CDR2 FYNNEI come from the germline V gene. Here the CDR3 DNA reads TGTGTCAGCAGTCGCCGGGACTACGAGCAGTACTTC. Translated, it gives CVSSRRDYEQYF.

Ten or more counts support this clonotype. The chain links TRBV28 to TRBJ2-6, with 8 bases fitting TRBD2. There are 19 residues in the CDR3. Trimming cost V 5 bases and J 3 bases; bases outside gene matches: 15. CDR1 and CDR2 (germline): MDHEN, SYDVKM. The CDR3 nucleotides read TGTGCCAGCAGTCCCTTTCCGGGAGGGCCCGGTTATGGGGCCAACGTCCTGACTTTC. Amino acids: CASSPFPGGPGYGANVLTF.

In its sample, this clonotype was seen a few times. V and J are TRBV2 and TRBJ1-2; D perhaps matches TRBD1 (5 bases). The germline V gene has CDR1 SNHLY and CDR2 FYNNEI. V was pared by 7 bases and J by 5 bases, with 14 bases between. CDR3 length: 13 residues. The CDR3 loop is CASTLRGGYGYTF. In DNA form, the CDR3 reads TGTGCCAGCACCCTTCGGGGGGGGTATGGCTACACCTTC. Variable domain in full (rest from reference TRBV2 and TRBJ1-2): EPEVTQTPSHQVTQMGQEVILRCVPISNHLYFYWYRQILGQKVEFLVSFYNNEISEKSEIFDDQFSVERPDGSNFTLKIRSTKLEDSAMYFCASTLRGGYGYTFGSGTRLTVV.

The V call is TRBV20-1, the J call TRBJ1-2; 7 positions agree with TRBD1. The CDR3 spans 13 residues. Per the germline V gene, CDR1 is DFQATT and CDR2 is SNEGSKA (reference sequence). V was pared by 4 bases and J by 5 bases, with 7 bases of the junction left unmatched. The CDR3 bases are TGCAGTGCTACGACAGGGACCGGGTATGGCTACACCTTC. This encodes CSATTGTGYGYTF.

In its sample, this clonotype was seen many times. The V and J genes are TRBV6-2 or TRBV6-3 and TRBJ2-7; 10 bases align to TRBD2. The CDR3 extends over 14 amino acids. Germline V gene sequence: CDR1 MNHEY, CDR2 SVGEGT. The V segment lost 7 bases and the J segment 2 bases; nucleotides outside the gene matches: 5. The CDR3, as DNA: TGTGCCAGCACACTAGCGGGATCCCCCTACGAGCAGTACTTC. Protein sequence: CASTLAGSPYEQYF.

As for this clonotype: At one end, the junction sequence differs from germline, possibly due to a read error. The chain is built from TRBV9 and TRBJ1-4; tentative D call: TRBD1 (6 bases). Germline assignment: CDR1 SGDLS and CDR2 YYNGEE. The CDR3 length is 15 residues. As DNA, the CDR3 is TGTGCCAGCAGCCCCGGGGGGGGCCTGAATGAAAAACTGCTTTTT. Its translation is CASSPGGGLNEKLLF. Full variable domain (outside the CDR3, taken from reference TRBV9 and TRBJ1-4): DSGVTQTPKHLITATGQRVTLRCSPRSGDLSVYWYQQSLDQGLQFLIQYYNGEERAKGNILERFSAQQFPDLHSELNLSSLELGDSALYFCASSPGGGLNEKLLFGSGTQLSVL.

This clonotype was found a few times. The chain combines TRBV6-4 with TRBJ2-1; tentatively, D is TRBD1 or TRBD2 (5 bases each). The germline gives CDR1 MRHNA, CDR2 SNTAGT. V was trimmed by 5 bases and J by 5 bases, leaving 19 bases between them. The CDR3 spans 16 residues. CDR3 protein: CASSIQRGPINNEQFF. CDR3 in DNA: TGTGCCAGCAGTATCCAGAGGGGTCCCATCAACAATGAGCAGTTCTTC.

This clonotype came up many times. The chain has TRBV30 and TRBJ2-5; TRBD2 might be the D (5 bases). CDR1 is GTSNPN, CDR2 SVGIG, per germline (reference sequence). V was trimmed by 2 bases and J by 7 bases, leaving 17 bases between them. The CDR3 length is 14 residues. In DNA form, the CDR3 reads TGTGCCTGGAGTTCCCTGGGTGCCGAGGGGACCCAGTACTTC. This sequence encodes CAWSSLGAEGTQYF.

This clonotype came up a few times. The chain carries TRBV5-6 and TRBJ1-5; a possible D gene is TRBD1 (5 bases). CDR1 SGHDT and CDR2 YYEEEE come from the germline V gene. The CDR3 contains 16 residues. V lost 0 bases and J lost 8, with 18 bases in between. The CDR3 reads CASSLDRDSTSKPQHF. CDR3 nucleotide sequence: TGTGCCAGCAGCTTGGACCGGGACTCCACAAGCAAGCCCCAGCATTTT. Full variable domain (remainder filled in from reference TRBV5-6 and TRBJ1-5): DAGVTQSPTHLIKTRGQQVTLRCSPKSGHDTVSWYQQALGQGPQFIFQYYEEEERQRGNFPDRFSGHQFPNYSSELNVNALLLGDSALYLCASSLDRDSTSKPQHFGDGTRLSIL.

The sample holds many counts of this clonotype. The chain recombines TRBV7-2 with TRBJ2-7, with D tentatively TRBD1 or TRBD2 (5 bases each). This CDR3 contains 14 residues. Germline-derived CDR1 and CDR2 are SGHTA and FQGNSA. The V gene lost 1 base and the J gene lost 6 bases, with 13 bases spanning the gap. CDR3: CASSLGGAGTEQYF. The CDR3 nucleotides read TGTGCCAGCAGCTTAGGGGGCGCGGGTACCGAGCAGTACTTC.

This clonotype was counted at least ten times. This chain links TRBV28 with TRBJ2-2; 10 bases map to TRBD1. This CDR3 contains 18 residues. Germline V CDR1 and CDR2: MDHEN, SYDVKM. The V segment lost 5 bases and the J segment 0 bases; nucleotides outside the gene matches: 9. The CDR3 bases are TGTGCCAGCAGTCCCTCCCTCGGACAGGGGGCGAACACCGGGGAGCTGTTTTTT. It encodes CASSPSLGQGANTGELFF. Using reference TRBV28 and TRBJ2-2 for the parts outside the CDR3, the full variable domain is DVKVTQSSRYLVKRTGEKVFLECVQDMDHENMFWYRQDPGLGLRLIYFSYDVKMKEKGDIPEGYSVSREKKERFSLILESASTNQTSMYLCASSPSLGQGANTGELFFGEGSRLTVL.

This clonotype was seen many times. The genes are TRBV11-2 and TRBJ2-7; weak D call: TRBD1 (6 bases). CDR1 and CDR2 (germline): SGHAT, FQNNGV. Trimming removed 5 bases at V and 3 bases at J, with 11 bases between. The CDR3 runs 13 residues. DNA of the CDR3: TGTGCCAGCAGCCTGGGACAATACTACGAGCAGTACTTC. This sequence encodes CASSLGQYYEQYF.

As for this clonotype: A read error may explain this, as a much larger clone is one base away. This chain uses TRBV19 with TRBJ2-3, with 12 bases aligning to TRBD2. V lost 7 bases, J lost 4 bases, and 24 bases stayed unmatched. Germline V gene sequence: CDR1 LNHDA, CDR2 SQIVND (reference sequence). The CDR3 sequence is 21 residues long. The CDR3 DNA reads TGTGCCAGTATTATCCGCCCAAGCAGTCTAGCGGGAGGGCCACGGCCAGATACGCAGTATTTT. This translates into CASIIRPSSLAGGPRPDTQYF.

The table lists this clonotype with many counts. V is TRBV28 and J is TRBJ1-5, with 7 bases fitting TRBD1. CDR1 is MDHEN and CDR2 is SYDVKM in the germline V gene. V trimming: 5 bases; J trimming: 7 bases; junction bases outside the gene matches: 11. This CDR3 has 15 residues. CDR3 in amino acids: CASSLTRQGGQPQHF. The CDR3 DNA reads TGTGCCAGCAGTCTAACTCGACAGGGAGGGCAGCCCCAGCATTTT. The full variable domain, rest sourced from reference TRBV28 and TRBJ1-5, is DVKVTQSSRYLVKRTGEKVFLECVQDMDHENMFWYRQDPGLGLRLIYFSYDVKMKEKGDIPEGYSVSREKKERFSLILESASTNQTSMYLCASSLTRQGGQPQHFGDGTRLSIL.

In this sample, this clonotype turned up many times. The V gene is TRBV19, the J gene TRBJ1-1; perhaps TRBD1 as D (5 bases). The germline V and J ends were trimmed by 3 bases and 1 base, with 15 bases remaining between them. This CDR3 comprises 16 residues. Looked up from germline, CDR1 is LNHDA and CDR2 is SQIVND (reference sequence). CDR3 sequence (DNA): TGTGCCAGTAGTATCTTCGGGGCGCGGAAGAACACTGAAGCTTTCTTT. Protein product: CASSIFGARKNTEAFF.

This chain joins TRBV7-9 and TRBJ2-4; a possible D gene is TRBD2 (6 bases). Germline CDR1 reads SEHNR; CDR2 reads FQNEAQ (reference sequence). The CDR3 is 15 residues long. Trimming cost V 2 bases and J 0 bases, with 8 bases left between them. CDR3 nucleotide sequence: TGTGCCAGCAGCTTACCGGGACTAGCCAAAAACATTCAGTACTTC. Translation: CASSLPGLAKNIQYF.

The V call is TRBV7-9, the J call TRBJ1-3; D not resolved. In germline, CDR1 is SEHNR, CDR2 FQNEAQ (reference sequence). V was cut by 0 bases and J by 4 bases, with 10 bases left in between. CDR3 length: 15 residues. The CDR3 DNA is TGTGCCAGCAGCTTAGCGCCGACTGGAGGAAACACCATATATTTT. Translated: CASSLAPTGGNTIYF. Complete variable domain (other parts from reference TRBV7-9 and TRBJ1-3): DTGVSQNPRHKITKRGQNVTFRCDPISEHNRLYWYRQTLGQGPEFLTYFQNEAQLEKSRLLSDRFSAERPKGSFSTLEIQRTEQGDSAMYLCASSLAPTGGNTIYFGEGSWLTVV.

This clonotype was seen more than once but under ten times. The rearrangement joins TRBV28 to TRBJ1-4; D possibly corresponds to TRBD1 (6 bases). Trimming took off 11 bases at V and 8 bases at J, with 18 bases between the two ends. The CDR3 spans 13 residues. CDR1 and CDR2 (germline): MDHEN, SYDVKM. In DNA, the CDR3 is TGTGCCGGCACAGGAAGGGGGAACGAAAAACTGTTTTTT. It translates to CAGTGRGNEKLFF.